This T cell receptor (beta chain) was captured by sequencing in a study of T cells in Graves' hyperthyroidism and ophthalmopathy. This clonotype was seen more than once but under ten times. Its matching antigen is unknown. Newly diagnosed patients aged 18 to 65 had hyperthyroidism of under 2 months' duration. Uncontrolled infection, other autoimmune disease, pregnancy and lactation each barred patients from inclusion. Extraction of PBMCs used 10 ml of fresh peripheral blood. The CDR3 runs to 16 residues. The trim removed 6 bases at V and 5 bases at J, leaving 7 bases unmatched. CDR1 and CDR2 (germline): MNHEY, SMNVEV (reference sequence). Study-wide results and caveats: Most thyroid-expanded clonotypes above 0.001 were also found in blood.

Amplification yielded TCR beta CDR3 regions, with RNA transcripts as the source. TCR CDR3 regions were first amplified by RT-PCR with HTBI primers. TCRdb re-called the multiplex PCR reads with MiXCR, one entry per CDR3 protein. The table has around 190,000 distinct CDR3 sequences, 17% seen once. The specimen was blood. V usage is TRBV27 and J usage is TRBJ2-2; 12 bases map to TRBD1. The receptor's source is a woman in her 50s with Graves' hyperthyroidism. The CDR3: CASSLGQGASTGELFF. The DNA for the CDR3 is TGTGCCAGCAGCTTGGGACAGGGGGCGTCGACCGGGGAGCTGTTTTTT.